These 12 T cell receptor beta chains share one sample of origin, sequenced in a study of shared T cell receptors in the human thymus. Repertoires were generated with immunoSEQ multiplex PCR, while TCRdb's copy carries only in-frame clones and drops some. In the table there are roughly 410,000 clones, approximately 95% of which are singletons. Source material: thymocytes. These receptors all come from a human donor.

The J gene is TRBJ2-5, the V gene TRBV4-2; D remains ambiguous. Germline V gives CDR1 LGHNA, CDR2 YNFKEQ. This CDR3 is built from 14 residues. V was clipped by 6 bases and J by 2 bases, with 13 bases between them. DNA of the CDR3: TGTGCCAGCAGTTCCCGAGCGCGGCAAGAGACCCAGTACTTC. Translated: CASSSRARQETQYF.

The genes are TRBV2 and TRBJ1-5; D may be TRBD1 (5 bases). CDR1 SNHLY and CDR2 FYNNEI come from the germline V gene. The CDR3 contains 15 residues. V gave up 3 bases and J gave up 1 base, with 10 bases separating them. CDR3 in DNA: TGTGCCAGCAGTGAGAAGGGGATCAGCAATCAGCCCCAGCATTTT. It is translated as CASSEKGISNQPQHF. Full variable domain (outside the CDR3, taken from reference TRBV2 and TRBJ1-5): EPEVTQTPSHQVTQMGQEVILRCVPISNHLYFYWYRQILGQKVEFLVSFYNNEISEKSEIFDDQFSVERPDGSNFTLKIRSTKLEDSAMYFCASSEKGISNQPQHFGDGTRLSIL.

V gene TRBV29-1 combines with J gene TRBJ1-1, with D maybe TRBD1 (6 bases). Trimming stripped 0 bases from V and 1 base from J, with 12 bases between. Per germline, CDR1 SQVTM and CDR2 ANQGSEA. CDR3 length: 15 residues. The CDR3 protein is CSVEDPTGTNTEAFF. The CDR3 DNA reads TGCAGCGTTGAAGATCCCACAGGGACGAACACTGAAGCTTTCTTT.

This chain links TRBV18 with TRBJ2-1, with D possibly TRBD2 on 5 matching bases. From germline, CDR1 is KGHSH and CDR2 LQKENI. V was pared by 4 bases and J by 0 bases, with 13 bases between. The CDR3 is 16 residues long. The CDR3 region has the DNA TGTGCCAGCTCACGGGAGCCCCAGGACTCCTACAATGAGCAGTTCTTC. Amino acid sequence: CASSREPQDSYNEQFF.

This clone showed up just once. The J gene is TRBJ2-5, the V gene TRBV4-2; 8 nucleotides line up with TRBD2. J was trimmed by 1 base and V by 0 bases; bases with no gene match: 4. The germline V gene encodes CDR1 LGHNA and CDR2 YNFKEQ. This CDR3 has 16 amino acids. Here the CDR3 DNA reads TGTGCCAGCAGCCAAGATCCCAGCGGGGGCCAAGAGACCCAGTACTTC. Its protein product is CASSQDPSGGQETQYF.

The genes are TRBV28 and TRBJ2-2, with D perhaps matching TRBD2 (6 bases). The CDR3 contains 20 residues. V was pared by 4 bases and J by 6 bases, with 30 bases between. Germline CDR1 reads MDHEN; CDR2 reads SYDVKM. The CDR3 DNA is TGTGCCAGCAGTTCCCCCGGGGGTCCACCTGCGTCGGGGAGAGCCGGGGAGCTGTTTTTT. The encoded protein is CASSSPGGPPASGRAGELFF.

CDR3 residues: CASSAKTSGRASGANVLTF. In DNA form, the CDR3 reads TGTGCCAGCAGTGCCAAGACTAGCGGGAGGGCCTCTGGGGCCAACGTCCTGACTTTC. The gene calls are TRBV2 and TRBJ2-6, with TRBD2 matching over 14 bases. Germline V gene sequence: CDR1 SNHLY, CDR2 FYNNEI. With 4 bases clipped from V and 0 bases from J, the junction kept 5 bases outside the gene matches. The CDR3 has 19 residues.

This clone was seen only once. The chain links TRBV2 to TRBJ1-5; D gene ambiguous. This CDR3 region has 15 residues. Trimming stripped 2 bases from V and 3 bases from J, with 11 bases between. Germline V lookup: CDR1 SNHLY, CDR2 FYNNEI. CDR3 DNA: TGTGCCAGCAGTGAAAGGTCAGAGTCCAATCAGCCCCAGCATTTT. As protein: CASSERSESNQPQHF.

The chain recombines TRBV14 with TRBJ2-1; TRBD2 might be the D (7 bases). The CDR3 has 16 residues. The V gene's germline CDR1 is SGHDN and CDR2 FVKESK. With 7 bases removed from V and 13 bases from J, the gap between germline ends came to 29 bases. CDR3 in amino acids: CASTRGAGPLQETQFF. The CDR3 bases are TGTGCCAGCACCCGGGGGGCGGGACCCCTGCAAGAGACCCAGTTCTTC.

The chain carries TRBV20-1 and TRBJ1-2; D is unclear. The CDR3 loop spans 9 amino acids. Per the germline V gene, CDR1 is DFQATT and CDR2 is SNEGSKA (reference sequence). The CDR3 bases are TGCACCAACCTGTATGGCTACACCTTC. This encodes CTNLYGYTF.

The chain has TRBV19 and TRBJ2-1; D could derive from TRBD1 or TRBD2 (7 bases each). Per the germline V gene, CDR1 is LNHDA and CDR2 is SQIVND (reference sequence). The CDR3 extends over 13 amino acids. Deletions cut 9 bases from V and 6 bases from J, with 15 bases between. DNA for the CDR3: TGTGCCAGCAACCAGGGGGGGATCAATGAGCAGTTCTTC. Translating gives CASNQGGINEQFF. Looking up the rest from reference TRBV19 and TRBJ2-1 gives the full variable domain: DGGITQSPKYLFRKEGQNVTLSCEQNLNHDAMYWYRQDPGQGLRLIYYSQIVNDFQKGDIAEGYSVSREKKESFPLTVTSAQKNPTAFYLCASNQGGINEQFFGPGTRLTVL.

This chain joins TRBV12-5 and TRBJ2-1; weak D call: TRBD2 (5 bases). The CDR3 totals 15 residues. V was cut by 1 base and J by 9 bases, with 16 bases left in between. The germline gives CDR1 LGHNT, CDR2 FRNRAP. CDR3 nucleotides: TGTGCTAGTGGTTTGGCAGGACCCGGGATGAGTGAGCAGTTCTTC. Translated: CASGLAGPGMSEQFF. Full variable domain (rest looked up from reference TRBV12-5 and TRBJ2-1): DARVTQTPRHKVTEMGQEVTMRCQPILGHNTVFWYRQTMMQGLELLAYFRNRAPLDDSGMPKDRFSAEMPDATLATLKIQPSEPRDSAVYFCASGLAGPGMSEQFFGPGTRLTVL.